These T cell receptor beta chains were read from a single sample in a study of blood T cell repertoires in COVID-19. Profiled with immunoSEQ multiplex PCR; TCRdb holds only in-frame clones, not every one. The table records tens of thousands of clones, 75% to 95% of them present only once. The specimen was peripheral blood. Source of these receptors: a human donor with active COVID-19. The donor label of this sample is uncertain. Both conserved end residues are trimmed from each CDR3.

CDR3 protein	V gene	J gene
ASSQEQGFSYGYT	TRBV4-1	TRBJ1-2
ASSLAGRSYEQY	TRBV5-4	TRBJ2-7
SVEDGGQYPSPLH	TRBV29-1	TRBJ1-6
ASSSQTSGADTQY	TRBV5-6	TRBJ2-3
ATSGQYTEAF	TRBV28	TRBJ1-1
ASSPGLFLEQETQY	TRBV5-1	TRBJ2-5
AISGPEKGAAGELF	TRBV10-3	TRBJ2-2
ASSLRSPETGALYEQY	TRBV5-1	TRBJ2-7
ASSQLFSGTASHEQY	TRBV3-1/TRBV3-2	TRBJ2-7
ASSRALAGAYNEQF	TRBV3-1/TRBV3-2	TRBJ2-1
ASSLVGQGYTEAF	TRBV5-1	TRBJ1-1
ASSQDRPSGGHSYEQY	TRBV3-1/TRBV3-2	TRBJ2-7
ASRPKQGNQPQH	TRBV6-4	TRBJ1-5
ASSLTGGPPSYEQY	TRBV27	TRBJ2-7
ASSQDRGNSPLH	TRBV3-1/TRBV3-2	TRBJ1-6
ASSLGSGAGTGEQY	TRBV7-9	TRBJ2-7
ASSLAPTGGRYEQY	TRBV5-1	TRBJ2-7
ASRVSRTGTGYT	TRBV5-8	TRBJ1-2
ASSVADRYEQY	TRBV9	TRBJ2-7
ASSLGSRYEQY	TRBV11-3	TRBJ2-7
ASSLRGWVDEQF	TRBV5-1	TRBJ2-1
ASSHDGAGGVRDEQF	TRBV4-2	TRBJ2-1
ASSQPGRGSTDTQY	TRBV4-1	TRBJ2-3
ASSPRTGGSDEQY	TRBV18	TRBJ2-7
ASSVGGAWTDTQY	TRBV9	TRBJ2-3
ASSLGEPNTEAF	TRBV28	TRBJ1-1
ATSRDPGTSKEQF	TRBV15	TRBJ2-1
ASSEYAGATNEKLF	TRBV2	TRBJ1-4
ASSGGEVAPGELF	TRBV2	TRBJ2-2
ASSSRFGGPGNTEAF	TRBV9	TRBJ1-1
ASSLYRGTSEQY	TRBV7-2	TRBJ2-7
ASSAPGTGNEKLF	TRBV5-8	TRBJ1-4
ASSLIVRNNEQF	TRBV5-1	TRBJ2-1
ASSQIRGGRNEAF	TRBV3-1/TRBV3-2	TRBJ1-1
ATSGGGADYEQY	TRBV15	TRBJ2-7
ASSLDRPGEKLF	TRBV5-1	TRBJ1-4
SASPGSVYEQY	TRBV20-1	TRBJ2-7
ASWGQGKKISDSGNTIY	TRBV6-4	TRBJ1-3